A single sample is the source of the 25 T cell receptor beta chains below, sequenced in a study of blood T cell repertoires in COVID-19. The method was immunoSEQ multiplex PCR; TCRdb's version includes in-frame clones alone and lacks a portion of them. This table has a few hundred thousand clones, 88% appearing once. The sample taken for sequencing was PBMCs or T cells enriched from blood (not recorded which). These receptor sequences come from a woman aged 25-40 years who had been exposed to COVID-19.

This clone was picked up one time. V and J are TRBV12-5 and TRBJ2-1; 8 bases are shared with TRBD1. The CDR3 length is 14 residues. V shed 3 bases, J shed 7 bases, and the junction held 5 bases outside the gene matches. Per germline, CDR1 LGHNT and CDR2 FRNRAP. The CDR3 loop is CASGFGWTGNEQFF. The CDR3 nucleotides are TGTGCTAGTGGTTTTGGTTGGACAGGGAATGAGCAGTTCTTC. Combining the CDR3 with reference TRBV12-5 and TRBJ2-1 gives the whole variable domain DARVTQTPRHKVTEMGQEVTMRCQPILGHNTVFWYRQTMMQGLELLAYFRNRAPLDDSGMPKDRFSAEMPDATLATLKIQPSEPRDSAVYFCASGFGWTGNEQFFGPGTRLTVL.

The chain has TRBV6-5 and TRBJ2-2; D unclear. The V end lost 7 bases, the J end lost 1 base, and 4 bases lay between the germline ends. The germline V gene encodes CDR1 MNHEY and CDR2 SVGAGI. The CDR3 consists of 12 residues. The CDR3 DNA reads TGTGCCAGCATCAAGAACACCGGGGAGCTGTTTTTT. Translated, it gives CASIKNTGELFF.

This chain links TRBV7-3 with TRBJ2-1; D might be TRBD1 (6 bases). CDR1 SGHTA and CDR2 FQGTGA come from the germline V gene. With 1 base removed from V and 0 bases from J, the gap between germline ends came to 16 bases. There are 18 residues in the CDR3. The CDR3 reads CASSLIASRGSSYNEQFF. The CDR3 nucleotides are TGTGCCAGCAGCTTAATAGCTAGTAGGGGGAGCTCCTACAATGAGCAGTTCTTC.

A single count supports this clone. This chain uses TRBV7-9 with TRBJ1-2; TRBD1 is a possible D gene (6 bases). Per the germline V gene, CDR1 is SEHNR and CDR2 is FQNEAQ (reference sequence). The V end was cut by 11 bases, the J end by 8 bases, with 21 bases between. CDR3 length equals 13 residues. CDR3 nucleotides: TGTGCCGGGACCGAGACAGGAGCCTGGGGCTACACCTTC. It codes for CAGTETGAWGYTF.

In DNA form, the CDR3 reads TGTGCCAGCAGTGACTCTTTCAGCGGTACGCAGTATTTT. It codes for CASSDSFSGTQYF. The J gene is TRBJ2-3, the V gene TRBV6-4, with a weak D call TRBD2 (5 bases). From germline, CDR1 is MRHNA and CDR2 SNTAGT. V was clipped by 0 bases and J by 8 bases, with 9 bases between them. The CDR3 is made up of 13 amino acids.

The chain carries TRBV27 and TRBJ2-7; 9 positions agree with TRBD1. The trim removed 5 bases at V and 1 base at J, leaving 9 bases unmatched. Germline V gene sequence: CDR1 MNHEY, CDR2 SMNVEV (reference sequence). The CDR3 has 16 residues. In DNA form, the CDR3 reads TGTGCCAGCAGTCGCCGGTCCGGGACAGGGTCCTACGAGCAGTACTTC. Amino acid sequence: CASSRRSGTGSYEQYF.

CDR3 in DNA: TGCGCCAGCAGCTTGCCCCAGACCTACGAGCAGTACTTC. It translates to CASSLPQTYEQYF. The V and J genes are TRBV5-1 and TRBJ2-7; D not resolved. This CDR3 is 13 amino acids long. In germline, CDR1 is SGHRS, CDR2 YFSETQ. The germline V and J ends were trimmed by 1 base and 2 bases, with 7 bases remaining between them.

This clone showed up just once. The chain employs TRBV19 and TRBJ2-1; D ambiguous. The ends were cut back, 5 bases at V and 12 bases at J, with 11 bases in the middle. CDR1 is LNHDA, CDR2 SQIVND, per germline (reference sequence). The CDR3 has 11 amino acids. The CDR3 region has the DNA TGTGCCAGTAGTTTACGCTACGGGCAGTTCTTC. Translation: CASSLRYGQFF.

CDR3 residues: CASSSGQGITYEQYF. The CDR3 DNA sequence: TGTGCCAGCAGTTCGGGACAGGGAATCACCTACGAGCAGTACTTC. The chain recombines TRBV28 with TRBJ2-7; TRBD1 matches 9 bases. The CDR3 runs to 15 residues. Per germline, CDR1 MDHEN and CDR2 SYDVKM. V lost 4 bases, J lost 2 bases, and 6 bases stayed unmatched.

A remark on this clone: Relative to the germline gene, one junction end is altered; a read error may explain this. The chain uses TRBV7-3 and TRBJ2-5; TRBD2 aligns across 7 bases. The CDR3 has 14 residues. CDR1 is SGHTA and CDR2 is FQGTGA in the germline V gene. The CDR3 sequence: CASSQGLGGYPPHF. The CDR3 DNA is TGTGCCAGCAGCCAGGGTCTGGGGGGGTATCCGCCCCACTTC.

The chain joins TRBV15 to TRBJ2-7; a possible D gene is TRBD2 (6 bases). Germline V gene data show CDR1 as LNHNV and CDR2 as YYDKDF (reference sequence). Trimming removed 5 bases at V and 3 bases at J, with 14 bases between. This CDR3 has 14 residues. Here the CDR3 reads CATSGVGRNYEQYF. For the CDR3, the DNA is TGTGCCACCAGCGGGGTTGGGAGGAACTACGAGCAGTACTTC.

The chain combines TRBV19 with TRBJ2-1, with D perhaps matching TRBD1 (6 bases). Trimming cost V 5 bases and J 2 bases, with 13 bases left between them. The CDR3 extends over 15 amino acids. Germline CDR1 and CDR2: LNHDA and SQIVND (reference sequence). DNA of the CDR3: TGTGCCAGTAGTCCCCGACAGGTCGCCTACAATGAGCAGTTCTTC. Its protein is CASSPRQVAYNEQFF. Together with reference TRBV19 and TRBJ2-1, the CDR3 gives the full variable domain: DGGITQSPKYLFRKEGQNVTLSCEQNLNHDAMYWYRQDPGQGLRLIYYSQIVNDFQKGDIAEGYSVSREKKESFPLTVTSAQKNPTAFYLCASSPRQVAYNEQFFGPGTRLTVL.

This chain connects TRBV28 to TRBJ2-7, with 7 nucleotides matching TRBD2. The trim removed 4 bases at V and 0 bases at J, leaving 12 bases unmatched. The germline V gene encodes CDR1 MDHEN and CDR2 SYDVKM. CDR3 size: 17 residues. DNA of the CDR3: TGTGCCAGCAGTTCACCAGAAGGCGGGGGAAGCTCCTACGAGCAGTACTTC. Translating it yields CASSSPEGGGSSYEQYF.

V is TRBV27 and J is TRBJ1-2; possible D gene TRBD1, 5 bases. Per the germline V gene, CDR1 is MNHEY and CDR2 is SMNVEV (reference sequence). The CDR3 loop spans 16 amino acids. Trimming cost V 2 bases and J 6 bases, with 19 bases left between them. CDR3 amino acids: CASSLKRQGLLDGYTF. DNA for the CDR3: TGTGCCAGCAGTTTAAAAAGGCAGGGACTACTTGATGGCTACACCTTC.

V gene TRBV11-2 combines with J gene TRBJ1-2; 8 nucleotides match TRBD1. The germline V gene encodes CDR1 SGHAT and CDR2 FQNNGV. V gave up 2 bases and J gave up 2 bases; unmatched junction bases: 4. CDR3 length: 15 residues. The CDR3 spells CASSLRDRPNYGYTF. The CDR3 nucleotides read TGTGCCAGCAGCTTACGGGACAGGCCCAACTATGGCTACACCTTC.

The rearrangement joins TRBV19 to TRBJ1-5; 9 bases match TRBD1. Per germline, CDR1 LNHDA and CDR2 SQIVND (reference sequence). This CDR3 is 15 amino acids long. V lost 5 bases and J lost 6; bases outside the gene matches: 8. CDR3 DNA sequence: TGTGCCAGTAGTGCCCGAACAGGGGGCGCTCAGCCCCAGCATTTT. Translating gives CASSARTGGAQPQHF.

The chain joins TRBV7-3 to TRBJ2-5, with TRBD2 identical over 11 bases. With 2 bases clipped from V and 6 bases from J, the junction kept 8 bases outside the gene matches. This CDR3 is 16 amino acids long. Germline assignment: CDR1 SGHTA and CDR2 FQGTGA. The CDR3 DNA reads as TGTGCCAGCAGCTTAGGCATAGCGGGAGGGGAAAAGACCCAGTACTTC. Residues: CASSLGIAGGEKTQYF.

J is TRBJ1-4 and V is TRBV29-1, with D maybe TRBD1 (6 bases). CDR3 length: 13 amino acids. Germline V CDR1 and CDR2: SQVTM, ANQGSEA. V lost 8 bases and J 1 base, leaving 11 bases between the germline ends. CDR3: CSIQQGTNEKLFF. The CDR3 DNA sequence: TGCAGCATTCAACAGGGAACTAATGAAAAACTGTTTTTT.

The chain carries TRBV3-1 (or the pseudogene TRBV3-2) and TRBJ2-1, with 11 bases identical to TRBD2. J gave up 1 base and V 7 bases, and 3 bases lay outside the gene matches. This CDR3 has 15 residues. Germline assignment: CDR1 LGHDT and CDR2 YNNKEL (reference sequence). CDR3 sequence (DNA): TGTGCCAGCAACCGACTAGCGGGATCCTACAATGAGCAGTTCTTC. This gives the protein CASNRLAGSYNEQFF.

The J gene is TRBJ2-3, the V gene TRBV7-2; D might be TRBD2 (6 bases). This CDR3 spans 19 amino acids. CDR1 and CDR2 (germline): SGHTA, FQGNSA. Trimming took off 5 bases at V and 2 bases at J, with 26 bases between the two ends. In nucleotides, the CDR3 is TGTGCCAGCAGCAACCAGCGGGCCCGCTACCAGACCCACACAGATACGCAGTATTTT. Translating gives CASSNQRARYQTHTDTQYF.

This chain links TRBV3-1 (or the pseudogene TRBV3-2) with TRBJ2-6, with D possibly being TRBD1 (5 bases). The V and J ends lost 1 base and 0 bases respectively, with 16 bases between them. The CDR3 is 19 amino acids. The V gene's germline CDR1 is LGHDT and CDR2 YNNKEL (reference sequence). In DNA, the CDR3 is TGTGCCAGCAGCCAAGTGTTATCAGGGTGGCGCTCTGGGGCCAACGTCCTGACTTTC. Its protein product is CASSQVLSGWRSGANVLTF.

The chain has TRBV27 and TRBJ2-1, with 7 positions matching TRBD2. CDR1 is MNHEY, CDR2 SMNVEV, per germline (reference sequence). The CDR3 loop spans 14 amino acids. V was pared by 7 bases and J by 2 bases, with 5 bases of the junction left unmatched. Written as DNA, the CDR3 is TGTGCCAGCAAATCGGCGGGAGCCTACAATGAGCAGTTCTTC. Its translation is CASKSAGAYNEQFF.

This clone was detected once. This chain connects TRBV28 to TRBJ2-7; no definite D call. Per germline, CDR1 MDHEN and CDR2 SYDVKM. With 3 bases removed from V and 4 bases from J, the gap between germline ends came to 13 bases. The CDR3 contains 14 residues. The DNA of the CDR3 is TGTGCCAGCAGTTTCAGTCCCCGGAGATACGAGCAGTACTTC. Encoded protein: CASSFSPRRYEQYF.

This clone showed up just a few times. CDR3 DNA: TGTGCCAGCAGTCCCTCTAGCGGGAGTTACAATGAGCAGTTCTTC. Residues: CASSPSSGSYNEQFF. The rearrangement joins TRBV7-6 to TRBJ2-1; TRBD2 agrees at 10 bases. Germline V gives CDR1 SGHVS, CDR2 FNYEAQ. V gave up 6 bases and J gave up 4 bases; unmatched junction bases: 6. CDR3 length: 15 residues.

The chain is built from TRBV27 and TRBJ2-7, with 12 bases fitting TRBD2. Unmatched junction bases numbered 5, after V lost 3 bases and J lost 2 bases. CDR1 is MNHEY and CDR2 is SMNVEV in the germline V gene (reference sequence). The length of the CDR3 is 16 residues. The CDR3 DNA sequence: TGTGCCAGCAGTTTTTTACTAGCGGGAGGTCCCTACGAGCAGTACTTC. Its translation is CASSFLLAGGPYEQYF.